Below are 25 T cell receptor beta chains sequenced from a single sample in a study of blood T cell repertoires in COVID-19. The table came from immunoSEQ multiplex PCR; TCRdb's copy has only in-frame clones and leaves some out. In the table there are 150,000 to 200,000 clones, around four fifths of which are singletons. Input material: peripheral blood. The receptors originated from a woman aged 70 to 79 with COVID-19, enrolled during active disease.

This sequence joins TRBV28 and TRBJ1-6; tentatively, D is TRBD1 (6 bases). This CDR3 has 14 amino acids. Trimming removed 8 bases from V and 7 bases from J, with 15 bases in between. Germline V CDR1 and CDR2: MDHEN, SYDVKM. The CDR3 bases are TGTGCCAGCGGACCGACAGGAATGAATTCACCCCTCCACTTT. Translated: CASGPTGMNSPLHF.

The chain has TRBV5-1 and TRBJ1-2; 7 bases map to TRBD1. Germline trimming cut 4 bases from V and 3 bases from J; bases unmatched to any gene: 6. CDR1 and CDR2 (germline): SGHRS, YFSETQ. The length of the CDR3 is 14 residues. The CDR3 DNA is TGCGCCAGCAGCCAAATAACAGGGGACTATGGCTACACCTTC. It is translated as CASSQITGDYGYTF.

The chain carries TRBV19 and TRBJ1-2; 8 positions agree with TRBD1. V was clipped by 3 bases and J by 12 bases; unmatched bases: 9. The CDR3 runs 13 residues. From germline, CDR1 is LNHDA and CDR2 SQIVND (reference sequence). The CDR3 protein is CASSISDRGKNTF. The DNA of the CDR3 is TGTGCCAGTAGTATCAGCGACAGGGGTAAAAACACCTTC.

This clone has only a few counts. V gene TRBV7-9 combines with J gene TRBJ1-4, with D perhaps matching TRBD1 (5 bases). Trimming stripped 5 bases from V and 6 bases from J, with 13 bases between. The germline V gene has CDR1 SEHNR and CDR2 FQNEAQ (reference sequence). The CDR3 has 14 amino acids. The CDR3 region has the DNA TGTGCCAGCAGCCTGGGGCGCCTAGATGAAAAACTGTTTTTT. It translates to CASSLGRLDEKLFF.

V gene TRBV7-2 combines with J gene TRBJ2-1, with 11 nucleotides matching TRBD2. The CDR3 spans 16 residues. J was trimmed by 6 bases and V by 0 bases; bases with no gene match: 4. CDR1 and CDR2 (germline): SGHTA, FQGNSA. This chain's CDR3 is CASSLAGLAGGNEQFF. The CDR3 DNA reads as TGTGCCAGCAGCTTAGCAGGGCTAGCGGGAGGCAATGAGCAGTTCTTC.

This chain connects TRBV2 to TRBJ2-1; 8 bases match TRBD2. Unmatched junction bases numbered 11, after V lost 5 bases and J lost 14 bases. CDR1 SNHLY and CDR2 FYNNEI come from the germline V gene. The CDR3 spans 13 residues. For the CDR3, the DNA is TGTGCCAGCAGTTCCAGCGGGAGTACTCGGGAGTTCTTC. Amino acid sequence: CASSSSGSTREFF.

CDR3 sequence reads: CASSQALGLAGDSTDTQYF. CDR3 in DNA: TGCGCCAGCAGCCAAGCTTTGGGACTAGCGGGAGATAGCACAGATACGCAGTATTTT. The genes are TRBV4-3 and TRBJ2-3, with 14 nucleotides matching TRBD2. The V and J ends lost 1 base and 0 bases, in that order; junction bases with no gene match: 6. The CDR3 is 19 amino acids. CDR1 is LGHNA and CDR2 is YSLEER in the germline V gene.

This rearrangement joins TRBV5-6 to TRBJ1-2; possible D gene TRBD1, 5 bases. CDR3 size: 15 residues. CDR1 SGHDT and CDR2 YYEEEE come from the germline V gene. Trimming cost V 5 bases and J 1 base, with 15 bases left between them. CDR3 region: CASRRRTLLNYGYTF. Here the CDR3 DNA reads TGTGCCAGCAGAAGACGGACACTTCTTAACTATGGCTACACCTTC.

For this clone: The sample holds other DNA sequences that translate to the same CDR3. This chain uses TRBV18 with TRBJ2-1; a weak D match, TRBD1 (6 bases). CDR1 is KGHSH and CDR2 is LQKENI in the germline V gene. Trimming stripped 2 bases from V and 0 bases from J, with 8 bases between. The length of the CDR3 is 15 residues. This CDR3 is CASSPEGGSYNEQFF. CDR3 DNA: TGTGCCAGCTCACCAGAAGGGGGCTCCTACAATGAGCAGTTCTTC. Supplemented by reference TRBV18 and TRBJ2-1, the full variable domain reads NAGVMQNPRHLVRRRGQEARLRCSPMKGHSHVYWYRQLPEEGLKFMVYLQKENIIDESGMPKERFSAEFPKEGPSILRIQQVVRGDSAAYFCASSPEGGSYNEQFFGPGTRLTVL.

The chain combines TRBV10-1 with TRBJ2-2; 8 nucleotides agree with TRBD1. The CDR3 length is 15 residues. Germline loops: CDR1 WNHNN, CDR2 SYGVQD (reference sequence). Trimming removed 4 bases from V and 1 base from J; junction bases left unmatched: 2. The CDR3 DNA sequence: TGCGCCAGCAGTGGGGGACAGGAGAACACCGGGGAGCTGTTTTTT. It is translated as CASSGGQENTGELFF.

This chain uses TRBV6-1 with TRBJ1-2; no clear D. CDR3 length: 13 amino acids. V was clipped by 0 bases and J by 4 bases, with 6 bases between them. Germline lookup yields CDR1 MNHNS and CDR2 SASEGT. CDR3 loop: CASSEAFGYGYTF. The DNA for the CDR3 is TGTGCCAGCAGTGAAGCGTTCGGCTATGGCTACACCTTC.

The rearrangement uses TRBV3-1 (or the pseudogene TRBV3-2) and TRBJ2-7; the D gene is possibly TRBD2 (5 bases). Germline V gene lookup returns CDR1 LGHDT and CDR2 YNNKEL (reference sequence). Trimming left V 4 bases short and J 3 bases short, with 16 bases between. The CDR3 runs 15 residues. The CDR3 bases are TGTGCCAGCAGCCTAAGCGGCGCGCGAGTCTACGAGCAGTACTTC. Its translation is CASSLSGARVYEQYF.

The rearrangement links TRBV12-3 or TRBV12-4 to TRBJ1-5; D perhaps matches TRBD1 (5 bases). The CDR3 is made up of 12 amino acids. V lost 7 bases, J lost 6 bases, and 10 bases lay in between. The CDR3 nucleotides are TGTGCCAGCAAAGGGGTCAGTCAGCCCCAGCATTTT. Translating it yields CASKGVSQPQHF.

This clone has a handful of counts. V is TRBV19 and J is TRBJ2-5; 7 nucleotides match TRBD2. Germline CDR1 LNHDA, CDR2 SQIVND (reference sequence). The trim removed 6 bases at V and 5 bases at J, leaving 12 bases unmatched. CDR3 length: 15 residues. The CDR3, as DNA: TGTGCCAGTAGCTCTGGAGCGGGGTTAGGGGAGACCCAGTACTTC. Protein sequence: CASSSGAGLGETQYF. Combining the CDR3 with reference TRBV19 and TRBJ2-5 gives the whole variable domain DGGITQSPKYLFRKEGQNVTLSCEQNLNHDAMYWYRQDPGQGLRLIYYSQIVNDFQKGDIAEGYSVSREKKESFPLTVTSAQKNPTAFYLCASSSGAGLGETQYFGPGTRLLVL.

The chain is built from TRBV11-2 and TRBJ2-5; 8 bases match TRBD1. The CDR3 consists of 14 residues. CDR1 is SGHAT and CDR2 is FQNNGV in the germline V gene. With 8 bases clipped from V and 2 bases from J, the junction kept 7 bases outside the gene matches. The CDR3 DNA reads TGTGCCAGCTCAAACAGGGGGAGGCAAGAGACCCAGTACTTC. It yields the protein CASSNRGRQETQYF.

The CDR3 sequence is CASSYRQGAYPQYF. In DNA, the CDR3 is TGTGCCAGCAGTTATAGACAGGGTGCTTATCCGCAGTATTTT. The V and J genes are TRBV6-5 and TRBJ2-3, with 7 positions matching TRBD1. There are 14 residues in the CDR3. V dropped 3 bases and J dropped 10; count of bases not matched to a gene: 10. Looked up from germline, CDR1 is MNHEY and CDR2 is SVGAGI.

This clone was observed once. The chain has TRBV5-1 and TRBJ2-7, with no clear D. The CDR3 totals 12 residues. Germline lookup yields CDR1 SGHRS and CDR2 YFSETQ. V lost 3 bases, J lost 6 bases, and 10 bases lay in between. The CDR3 DNA is TGCGCCAGCAGCTCCCCCCCAGGCGAGCAGTACTTC. Protein product: CASSSPPGEQYF.

DNA of the CDR3: TGCGCCAGCAGCTTGGGAGTCCCCTTCACAGATACGCAGTATTTT. Translation gives CASSLGVPFTDTQYF. V is TRBV5-1 and J is TRBJ2-3; D unresolved. With 0 bases removed from V and 2 bases from J, the gap between germline ends came to 10 bases. This CDR3 spans 15 amino acids. The germline V gene encodes CDR1 SGHRS and CDR2 YFSETQ.

This clone was found once. The chain carries TRBV7-2 and TRBJ2-3; tentative D call: TRBD1 (5 bases). The CDR3 extends over 15 amino acids. Germline loops: CDR1 SGHTA, CDR2 FQGNSA. Trimming took 1 base from V and 4 from J, leaving 12 bases between them. This CDR3 reads CASSLEQGRPDTQYF. CDR3 nucleotides: TGTGCCAGCAGCTTAGAGCAGGGTCGGCCAGATACGCAGTATTTT.

This clone was seen just once. The chain recombines TRBV30 with TRBJ1-5; D perhaps matches TRBD1 (6 bases). CDR3 length: 15 residues. V shed 1 base and J shed 6 bases, with 16 bases lying between them. CDR1 is GTSNPN and CDR2 is SVGIG in the germline V gene (reference sequence). The CDR3 loop is CAWSGGGQIGQPQHF. The CDR3 region has the DNA TGTGCCTGGAGTGGAGGGGGACAAATTGGTCAGCCCCAGCATTTT.

This clone was counted once. The chain carries TRBV7-9 and TRBJ1-2; the match to TRBD1 covers 8 bases. Germline CDR1 reads SEHNR; CDR2 reads FQNEAQ (reference sequence). With 2 bases clipped from V and 7 bases from J, the junction kept 6 bases outside the gene matches. This CDR3 comprises 14 residues. CDR3 nucleotides: TGTGCCAGCAGCTTACCCGACAGGGGAAGTGGCTACACCTTC. Amino acids: CASSLPDRGSGYTF.

The CDR3: CAIGTGAEAFF. Here the CDR3 DNA reads TGTGCCATCGGGACAGGGGCTGAAGCTTTCTTT. The rearrangement links TRBV10-3 to TRBJ1-1, with 10 bases that match TRBD1. V lost 8 bases, J lost 6 bases, and 0 bases stayed unmatched. The CDR3 covers 11 residues. CDR1 and CDR2 from the germline V gene are ENHRY and SYGVKD.

The chain uses TRBV5-5 and TRBJ2-7; 8 bases line up with TRBD2. Germline V CDR1 and CDR2: SGHKS, YYEKEE (reference sequence). There are 15 residues in the CDR3. The J segment lost 3 bases and the V segment lost 0 bases, leaving 5 bases of the junction unmatched. CDR3: CASSLEGTSFYEQYF. CDR3 sequence (DNA): TGTGCCAGCAGCTTGGAGGGGACTAGTTTCTACGAGCAGTACTTC. Combining the CDR3 with reference TRBV5-5 and TRBJ2-7 gives the whole variable domain DAGVTQSPTHLIKTRGQQVTLRCSPISGHKSVSWYQQVLGQGPQFIFQYYEKEERGRGNFPDRFSARQFPNYSSELNVNALLLGDSALYLCASSLEGTSFYEQYFGPGTRLTVT.

The chain uses TRBV19 and TRBJ1-1; D gene ambiguous. Per germline, CDR1 LNHDA and CDR2 SQIVND (reference sequence). This CDR3 spans 15 amino acids. V was trimmed by 5 bases and J by 4 bases, leaving 17 bases between them. The chain's CDR3 is CASSLSAGGGTEAFF. In DNA, the CDR3 is TGTGCCAGTAGTCTGTCGGCGGGCGGCGGCACTGAAGCTTTCTTT.

The chain couples TRBV7-2 to TRBJ2-5, with TRBD2 matching 7 bases. The CDR3 runs to 13 residues. Germline loops: CDR1 SGHTA, CDR2 FQGNSA. The trim removed 6 bases at V and 4 bases at J, leaving 5 bases unmatched. The CDR3 loop reads CASREPSGETQYF. CDR3 sequence (DNA): TGTGCCAGCAGAGAGCCTAGCGGAGAGACCCAGTACTTC.